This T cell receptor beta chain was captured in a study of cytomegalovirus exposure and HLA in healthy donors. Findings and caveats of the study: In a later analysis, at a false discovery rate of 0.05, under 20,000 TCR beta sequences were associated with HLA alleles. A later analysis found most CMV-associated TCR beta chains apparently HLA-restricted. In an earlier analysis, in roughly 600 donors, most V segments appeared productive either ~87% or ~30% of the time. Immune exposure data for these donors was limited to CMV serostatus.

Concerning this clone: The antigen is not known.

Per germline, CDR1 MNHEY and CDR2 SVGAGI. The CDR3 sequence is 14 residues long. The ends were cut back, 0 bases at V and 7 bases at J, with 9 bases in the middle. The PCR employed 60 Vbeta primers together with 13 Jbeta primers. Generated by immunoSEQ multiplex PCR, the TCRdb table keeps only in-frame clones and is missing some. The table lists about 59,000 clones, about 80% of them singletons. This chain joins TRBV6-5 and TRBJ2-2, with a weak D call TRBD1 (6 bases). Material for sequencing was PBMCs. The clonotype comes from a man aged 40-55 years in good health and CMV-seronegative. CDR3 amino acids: CASSYSRGYGELFF. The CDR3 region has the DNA TGTGCCAGCAGTTACTCAAGGGGGTACGGGGAGCTGTTTTTT.